This TCR beta chain was recorded in a study of T cell responses to AZD1222 COVID-19 vaccine. General study points: Baseline seropositivity occurred in only a handful of AZD1222 recipients. Spike was spanned by vaccine-associated CD4 TCRs, with dominance at 160-218 and 743-854.

Clones were read by immunoSEQ multiplex PCR, and TCRdb kept only the in-frame ones, dropping some. The table records about 140,000 clones, over 85% of them present only once. Turning to this clone: The antigen remains unidentified.

V lost 6 bases, J lost 1 base, and 13 bases lay in between. The CDR3 has 15 amino acids. Germline lookup yields CDR1 MNHEY and CDR2 SVGAGI. This chain links TRBV6-5 with TRBJ1-3, with D possibly TRBD1 on 5 matching bases. This TCR came from an adult in good health. The sample was peripheral blood, taken on day 0 of AZD1222 vaccination. CDR3 in amino acids: CASRPTGYSGNTIYF. CDR3 nucleotides: TGTGCCAGCAGACCCACAGGATATTCTGGAAACACCATATATTTT.